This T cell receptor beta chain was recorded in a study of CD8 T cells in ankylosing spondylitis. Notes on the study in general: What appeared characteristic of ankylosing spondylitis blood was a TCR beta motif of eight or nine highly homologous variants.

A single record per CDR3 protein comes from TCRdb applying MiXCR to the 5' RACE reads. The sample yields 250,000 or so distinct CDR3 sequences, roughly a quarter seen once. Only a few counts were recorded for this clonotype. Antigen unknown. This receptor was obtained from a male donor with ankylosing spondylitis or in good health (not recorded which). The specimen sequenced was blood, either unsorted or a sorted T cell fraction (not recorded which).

The CDR3 region is CASSFEGQPQHF. DNA of the CDR3: TGTGCCAGCAGTTTCGAAGGGCAGCCCCAGCATTTT. The rearrangement joins TRBV12-3 or TRBV12-4 to TRBJ1-5, with D unresolved. The V and J ends lost 3 bases and 7 bases respectively, with 7 bases between them. This CDR3 spans 12 amino acids.